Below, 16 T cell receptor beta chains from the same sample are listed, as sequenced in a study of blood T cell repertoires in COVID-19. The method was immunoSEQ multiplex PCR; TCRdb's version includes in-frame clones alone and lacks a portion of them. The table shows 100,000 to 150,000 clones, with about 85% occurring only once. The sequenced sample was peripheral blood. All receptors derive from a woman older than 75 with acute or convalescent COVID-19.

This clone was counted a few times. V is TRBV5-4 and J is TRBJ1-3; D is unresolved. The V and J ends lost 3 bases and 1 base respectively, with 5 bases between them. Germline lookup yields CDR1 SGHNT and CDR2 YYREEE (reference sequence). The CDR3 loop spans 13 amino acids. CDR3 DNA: TGTGCCAGCAGCTGGCAATCTGGAAACACCATATATTTT. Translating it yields CASSWQSGNTIYF. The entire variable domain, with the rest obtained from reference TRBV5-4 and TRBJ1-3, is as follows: ETGVTQSPTHLIKTRGQQVTLRCSSQSGHNTVSWYQQALGQGPQFIFQYYREEENGRGNFPPRFSGLQFPNYSSELNVNALELDDSALYLCASSWQSGNTIYFGEGSWLTVV.

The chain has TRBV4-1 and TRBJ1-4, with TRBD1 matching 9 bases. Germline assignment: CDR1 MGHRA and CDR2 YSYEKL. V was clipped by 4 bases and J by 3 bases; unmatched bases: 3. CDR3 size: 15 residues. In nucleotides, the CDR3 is TGCGCCAGCAGCCCACAGGGGGCAGCTAATGAAAAACTGTTTTTT. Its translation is CASSPQGAANEKLFF.

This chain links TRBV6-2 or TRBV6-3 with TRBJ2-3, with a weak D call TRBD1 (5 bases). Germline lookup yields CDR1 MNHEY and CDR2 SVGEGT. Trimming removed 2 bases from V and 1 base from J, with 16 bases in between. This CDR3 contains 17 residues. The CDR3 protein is CASSYPPRRRGTDTQYF. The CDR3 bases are TGTGCCAGCAGTTACCCACCCCGGCGCAGGGGCACAGATACGCAGTATTTT.

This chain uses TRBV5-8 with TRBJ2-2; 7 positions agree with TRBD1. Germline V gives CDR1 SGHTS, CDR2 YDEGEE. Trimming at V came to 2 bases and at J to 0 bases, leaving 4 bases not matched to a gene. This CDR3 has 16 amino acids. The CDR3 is CASSFWTGANTGELFF. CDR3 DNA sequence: TGTGCCAGCAGCTTCTGGACAGGAGCGAACACCGGGGAGCTGTTTTTT.

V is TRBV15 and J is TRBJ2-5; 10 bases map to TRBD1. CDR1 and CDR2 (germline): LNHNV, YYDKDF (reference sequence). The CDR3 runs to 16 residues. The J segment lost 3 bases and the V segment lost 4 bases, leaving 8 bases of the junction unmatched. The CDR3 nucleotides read TGTGCCACCAGCAAGGGACAGGGGTCAACCAAAGAGACCCAGTACTTC. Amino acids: CATSKGQGSTKETQYF.

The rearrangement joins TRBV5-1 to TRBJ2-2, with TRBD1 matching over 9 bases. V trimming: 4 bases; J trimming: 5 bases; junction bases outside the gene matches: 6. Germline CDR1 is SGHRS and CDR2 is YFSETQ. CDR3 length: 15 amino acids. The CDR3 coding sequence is TGCGCCAGCAGCCCGGGACAGGGAGGGACCGGGGAGCTGTTTTTT. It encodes CASSPGQGGTGELFF.

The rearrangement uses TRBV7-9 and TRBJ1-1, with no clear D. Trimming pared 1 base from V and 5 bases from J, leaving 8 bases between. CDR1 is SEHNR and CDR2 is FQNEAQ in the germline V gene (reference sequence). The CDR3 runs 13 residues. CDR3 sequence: CASSLEGGTEAFF. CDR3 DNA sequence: TGTGCCAGCAGCTTAGAAGGAGGGACTGAAGCTTTCTTT.

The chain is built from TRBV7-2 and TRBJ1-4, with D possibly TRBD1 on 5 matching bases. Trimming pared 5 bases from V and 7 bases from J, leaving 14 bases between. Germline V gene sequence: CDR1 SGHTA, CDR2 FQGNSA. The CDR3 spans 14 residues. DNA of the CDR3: TGTGCCAGCAGCGTTGGACCCGGGGGTGAAAAACTGTTTTTT. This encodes CASSVGPGGEKLFF.

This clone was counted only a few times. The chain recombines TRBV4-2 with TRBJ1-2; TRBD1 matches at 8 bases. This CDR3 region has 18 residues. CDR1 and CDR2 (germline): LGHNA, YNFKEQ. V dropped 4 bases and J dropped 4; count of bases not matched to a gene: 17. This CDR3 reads CASSPNGAEAGGLYGYTF. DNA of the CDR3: TGTGCCAGCAGCCCCAATGGAGCGGAGGCAGGGGGCCTCTATGGCTACACCTTC.

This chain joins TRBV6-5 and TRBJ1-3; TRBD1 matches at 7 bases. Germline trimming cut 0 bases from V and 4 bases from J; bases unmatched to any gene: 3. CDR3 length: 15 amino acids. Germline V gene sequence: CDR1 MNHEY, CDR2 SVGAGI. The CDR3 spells CASSYSTGMGNTIYF. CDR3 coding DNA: TGTGCCAGCAGTTACTCGACAGGGATGGGAAACACCATATATTTT.

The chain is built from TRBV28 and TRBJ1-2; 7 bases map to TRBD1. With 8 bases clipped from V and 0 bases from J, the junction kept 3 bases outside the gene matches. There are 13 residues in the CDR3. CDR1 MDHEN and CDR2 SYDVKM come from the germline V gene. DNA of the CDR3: TGTGCCAGCCTGGACAGGACTAACTATGGCTACACCTTC. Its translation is CASLDRTNYGYTF.

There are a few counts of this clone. The CDR3 coding sequence is TGCAGTGCTAGTAACCCCACTTTACAAGCTTTCTTT. The encoded protein is CSASNPTLQAFF. V usage is TRBV20-1 and J usage is TRBJ1-1; D remains ambiguous. V was cut by 3 bases and J by 9 bases, with 14 bases left in between. Germline values: CDR1 DFQATT, CDR2 SNEGSKA (reference sequence). The CDR3 length is 12 residues.

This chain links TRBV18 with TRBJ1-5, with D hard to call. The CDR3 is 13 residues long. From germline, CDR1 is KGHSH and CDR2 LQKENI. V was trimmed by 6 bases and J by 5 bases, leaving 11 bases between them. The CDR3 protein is CASSPSRDQPQHF. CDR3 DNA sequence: TGTGCCAGCTCGCCCTCGAGGGATCAGCCCCAGCATTTT.

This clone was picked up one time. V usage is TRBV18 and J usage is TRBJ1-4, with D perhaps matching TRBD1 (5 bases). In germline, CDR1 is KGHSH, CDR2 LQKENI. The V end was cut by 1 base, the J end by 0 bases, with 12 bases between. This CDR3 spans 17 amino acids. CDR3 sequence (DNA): TGTGCCAGCTCACCACTCCAGACAGCTGCAACTAATGAAAAACTGTTTTTT. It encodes CASSPLQTAATNEKLFF.

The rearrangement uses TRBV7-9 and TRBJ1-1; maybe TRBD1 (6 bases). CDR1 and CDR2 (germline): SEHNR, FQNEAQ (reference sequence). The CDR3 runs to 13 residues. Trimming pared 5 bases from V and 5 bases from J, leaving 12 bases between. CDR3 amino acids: CASSEGVETEAFF. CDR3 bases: TGTGCCAGCAGCGAGGGGGTAGAGACTGAAGCTTTCTTT.

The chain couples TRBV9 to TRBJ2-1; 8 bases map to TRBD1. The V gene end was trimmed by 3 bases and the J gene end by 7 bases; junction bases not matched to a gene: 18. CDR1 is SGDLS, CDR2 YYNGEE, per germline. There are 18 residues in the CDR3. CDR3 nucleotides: TGTGCCAGCAGCGCGGGAACCTTTACCGGACAGGGAAGAAATGAGCAGTTCTTC. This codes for CASSAGTFTGQGRNEQFF.